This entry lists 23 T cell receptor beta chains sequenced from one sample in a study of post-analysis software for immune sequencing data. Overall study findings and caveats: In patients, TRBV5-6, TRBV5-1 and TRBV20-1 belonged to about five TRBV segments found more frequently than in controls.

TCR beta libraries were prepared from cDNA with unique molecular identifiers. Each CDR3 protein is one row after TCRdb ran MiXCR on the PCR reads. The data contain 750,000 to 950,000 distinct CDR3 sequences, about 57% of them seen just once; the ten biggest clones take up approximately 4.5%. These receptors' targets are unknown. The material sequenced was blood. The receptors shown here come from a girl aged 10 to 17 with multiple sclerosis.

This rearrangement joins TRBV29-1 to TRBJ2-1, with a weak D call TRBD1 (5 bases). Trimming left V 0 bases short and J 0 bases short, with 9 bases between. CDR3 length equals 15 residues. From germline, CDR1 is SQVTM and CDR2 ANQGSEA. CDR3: CSVEERQISYNEQFF. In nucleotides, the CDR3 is TGCAGCGTTGAAGAGAGACAGATCTCCTACAATGAGCAGTTCTTC.

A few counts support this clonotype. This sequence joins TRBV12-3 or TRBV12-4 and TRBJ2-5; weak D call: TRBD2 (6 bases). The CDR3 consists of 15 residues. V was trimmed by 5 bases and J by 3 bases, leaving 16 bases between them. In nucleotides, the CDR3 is TGTGCCAGCAGTCCCGCCCCGGGAGCGAAAGAGACCCAGTACTTC. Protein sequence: CASSPAPGAKETQYF.

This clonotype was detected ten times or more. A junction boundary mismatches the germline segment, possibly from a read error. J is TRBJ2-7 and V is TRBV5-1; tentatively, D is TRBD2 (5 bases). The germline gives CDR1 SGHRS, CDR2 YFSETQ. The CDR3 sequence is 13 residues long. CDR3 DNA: TGTGCCAGCAGCTTAACGGGGACCTACGAGCAGTACTTC. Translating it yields CASSLTGTYEQYF. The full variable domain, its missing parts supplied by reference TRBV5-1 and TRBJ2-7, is KAGVTQTPRYLIKTRGQQVTLSCSPISGHRSVSWYQQTPGQGLQFLFEYFSETQRNKGNFPGRFSGRQFSNSRSEMNVSTLELGDSALYLCASSLTGTYEQYFGPGTRLTVT.

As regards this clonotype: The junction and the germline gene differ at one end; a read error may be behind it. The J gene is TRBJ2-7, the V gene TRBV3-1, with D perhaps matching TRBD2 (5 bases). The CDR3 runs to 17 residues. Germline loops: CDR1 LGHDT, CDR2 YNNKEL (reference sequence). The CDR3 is CASSQVTQPGFPYEQYF. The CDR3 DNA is TGTGCCAGCAGCCAAGTGACCCAGCCGGGGTTTCCTTACGAACAGTACTTC.

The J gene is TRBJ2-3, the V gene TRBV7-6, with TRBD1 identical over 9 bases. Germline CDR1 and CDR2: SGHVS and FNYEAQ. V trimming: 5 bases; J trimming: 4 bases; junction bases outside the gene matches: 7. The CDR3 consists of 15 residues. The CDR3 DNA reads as TGTGCCAGCAGCCCCGGGACAGGGATCCCAGATACGCAGTATTTT. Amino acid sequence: CASSPGTGIPDTQYF. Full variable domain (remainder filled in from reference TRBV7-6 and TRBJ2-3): GAGVSQSPRYKVTKRGQDVALRCDPISGHVSLYWYRQALGQGPEFLTYFNYEAQQDKSGLPNDRFSAERPEGSISTLTIQRTEQRDSAMYRCASSPGTGIPDTQYFGPGTRLTVL.

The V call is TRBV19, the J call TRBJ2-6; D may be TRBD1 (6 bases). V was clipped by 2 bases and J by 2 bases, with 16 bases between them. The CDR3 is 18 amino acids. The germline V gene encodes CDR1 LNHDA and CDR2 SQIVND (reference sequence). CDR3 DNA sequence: TGTGCCAGTAGTATAAGTACAGGGATTGTACCTGGGGCCAACGTCCTGACTTTC. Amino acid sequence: CASSISTGIVPGANVLTF.

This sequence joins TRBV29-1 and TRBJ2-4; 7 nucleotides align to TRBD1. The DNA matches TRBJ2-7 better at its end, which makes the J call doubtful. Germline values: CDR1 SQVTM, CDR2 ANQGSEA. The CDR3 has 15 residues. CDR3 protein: CSVGVGGPSYYEQYF. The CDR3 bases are TGCAGCGTTGGAGTAGGGGGCCCTTCTTACTACGAGCAGTACTTC.

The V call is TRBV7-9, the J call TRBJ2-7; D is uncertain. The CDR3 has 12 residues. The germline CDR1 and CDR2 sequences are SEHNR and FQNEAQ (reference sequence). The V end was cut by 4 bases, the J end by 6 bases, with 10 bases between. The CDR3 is CASSYPASEQYF. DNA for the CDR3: TGTGCCAGCAGCTACCCTGCATCCGAGCAGTACTTC.

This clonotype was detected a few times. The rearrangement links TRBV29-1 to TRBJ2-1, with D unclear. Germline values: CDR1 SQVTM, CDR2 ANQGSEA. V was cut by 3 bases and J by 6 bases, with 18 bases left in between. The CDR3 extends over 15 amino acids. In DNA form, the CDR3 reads TGCAGCGTTGACGGGTCGAAAACCTACTTCAATGAGCAGTTCTTC. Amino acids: CSVDGSKTYFNEQFF.

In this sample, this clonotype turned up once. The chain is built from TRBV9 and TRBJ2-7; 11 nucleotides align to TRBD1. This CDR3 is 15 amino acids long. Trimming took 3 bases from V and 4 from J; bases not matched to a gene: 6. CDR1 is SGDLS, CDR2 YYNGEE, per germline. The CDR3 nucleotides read TGTGCCAGCAGCGGCTCGGGACAGGGGGGTTACGAGCAGTACTTC. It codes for CASSGSGQGGYEQYF.

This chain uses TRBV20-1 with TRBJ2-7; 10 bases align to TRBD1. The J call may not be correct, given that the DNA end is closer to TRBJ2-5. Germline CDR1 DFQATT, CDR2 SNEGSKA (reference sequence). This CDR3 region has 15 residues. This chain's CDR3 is CSATSGTGDLETQYF. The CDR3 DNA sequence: TGCAGTGCTACGTCCGGGACAGGGGATTTAGAGACCCAGTACTTC.

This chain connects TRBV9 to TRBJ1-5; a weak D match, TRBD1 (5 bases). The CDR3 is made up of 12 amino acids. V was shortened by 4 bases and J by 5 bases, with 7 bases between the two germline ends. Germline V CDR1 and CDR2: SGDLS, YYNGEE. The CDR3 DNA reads TGTGCCAGCAGCATGGGGGATCAGCCCCAGCATTTT. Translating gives CASSMGDQPQHF.

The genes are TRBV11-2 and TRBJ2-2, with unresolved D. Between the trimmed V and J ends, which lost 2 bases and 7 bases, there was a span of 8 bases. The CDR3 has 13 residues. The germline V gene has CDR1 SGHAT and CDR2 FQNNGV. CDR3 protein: CASSLSVDGELFF. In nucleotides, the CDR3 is TGTGCCAGCAGCTTATCGGTTGACGGGGAGCTGTTTTTT.

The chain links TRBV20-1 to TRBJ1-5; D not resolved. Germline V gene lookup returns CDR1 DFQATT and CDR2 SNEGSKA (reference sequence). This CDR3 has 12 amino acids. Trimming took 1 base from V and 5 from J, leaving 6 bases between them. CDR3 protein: CSARGSDQPQHF. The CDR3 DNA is TGCAGTGCTAGAGGTTCCGATCAGCCCCAGCATTTT.

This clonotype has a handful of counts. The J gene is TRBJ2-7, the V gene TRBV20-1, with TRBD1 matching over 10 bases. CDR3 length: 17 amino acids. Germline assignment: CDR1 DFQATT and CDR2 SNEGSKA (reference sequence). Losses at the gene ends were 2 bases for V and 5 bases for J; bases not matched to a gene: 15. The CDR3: CSARSSLTGGRLNEQYF. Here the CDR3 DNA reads TGCAGTGCTAGATCCTCCCTGACAGGGGGCCGCCTAAACGAGCAGTACTTC.

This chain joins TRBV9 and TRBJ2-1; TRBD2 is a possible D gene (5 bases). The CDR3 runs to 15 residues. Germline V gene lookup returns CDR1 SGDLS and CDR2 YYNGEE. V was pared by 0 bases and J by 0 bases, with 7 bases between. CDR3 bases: TGTGCCAGCAGCGTAGTAGGGAGCTCCTACAATGAGCAGTTCTTC. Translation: CASSVVGSSYNEQFF.

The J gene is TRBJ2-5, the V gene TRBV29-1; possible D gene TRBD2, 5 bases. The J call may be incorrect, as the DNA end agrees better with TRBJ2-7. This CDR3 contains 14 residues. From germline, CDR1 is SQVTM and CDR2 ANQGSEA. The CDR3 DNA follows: TGCAGCGTTGGGGAGCGGTACTCCGACTACGAGCAGTACTTC. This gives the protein CSVGERYSDYEQYF.

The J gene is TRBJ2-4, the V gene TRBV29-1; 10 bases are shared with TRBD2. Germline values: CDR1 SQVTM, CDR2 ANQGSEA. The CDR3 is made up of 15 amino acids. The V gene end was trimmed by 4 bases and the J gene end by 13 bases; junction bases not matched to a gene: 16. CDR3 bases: TGCAGCGTTGCGCTAGCGGGAGACCCTCGCTTGGAGCAGTACTTC. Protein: CSVALAGDPRLEQYF.

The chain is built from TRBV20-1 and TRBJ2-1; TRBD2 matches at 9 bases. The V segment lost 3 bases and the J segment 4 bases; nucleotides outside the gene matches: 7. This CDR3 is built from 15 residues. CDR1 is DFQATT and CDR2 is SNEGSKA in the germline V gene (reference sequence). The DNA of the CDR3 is TGCAGTGCTAGCTTAAGAGCGGGAGGTTACAATGAGCAGTTCTTC. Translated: CSASLRAGGYNEQFF.

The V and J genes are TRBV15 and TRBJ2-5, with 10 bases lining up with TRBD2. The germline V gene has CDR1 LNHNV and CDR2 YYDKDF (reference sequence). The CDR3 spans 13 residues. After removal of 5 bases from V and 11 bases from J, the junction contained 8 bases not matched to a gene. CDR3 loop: CATSPRTSGKQYF. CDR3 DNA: TGTGCCACCAGCCCTCGGACTAGCGGCAAGCAGTACTTC. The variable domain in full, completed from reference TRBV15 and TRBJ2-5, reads DAMVIQNPRYQVTQFGKPVTLSCSQTLNHNVMYWYQQKSSQAPKLLFHYYDKDFNNEADTPDNFQSRRPNTSFCFLDIRSPGLGDTAMYLCATSPRTSGKQYFGPGTRLLVL.

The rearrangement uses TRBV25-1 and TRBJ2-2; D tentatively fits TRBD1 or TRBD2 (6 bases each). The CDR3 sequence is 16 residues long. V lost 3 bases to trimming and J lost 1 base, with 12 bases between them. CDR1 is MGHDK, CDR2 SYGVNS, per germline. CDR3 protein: CASSELGGENTGELFF. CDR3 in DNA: TGTGCCAGCAGTGAGCTGGGGGGCGAGAACACCGGGGAGCTGTTTTTT.

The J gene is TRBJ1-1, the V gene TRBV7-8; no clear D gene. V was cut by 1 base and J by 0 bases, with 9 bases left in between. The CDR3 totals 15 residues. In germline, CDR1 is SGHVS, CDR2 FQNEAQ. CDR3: CASSLDYILNTEAFF. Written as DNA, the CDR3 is TGTGCCAGCAGCTTAGATTACATACTGAACACTGAAGCTTTCTTT.

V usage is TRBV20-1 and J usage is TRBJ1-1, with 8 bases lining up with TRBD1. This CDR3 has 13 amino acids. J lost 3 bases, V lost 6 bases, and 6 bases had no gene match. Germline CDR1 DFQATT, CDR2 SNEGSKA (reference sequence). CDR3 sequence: CSARLDRDTEAFF. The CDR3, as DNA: TGCAGTGCCCGGCTGGACAGGGACACTGAAGCTTTCTTT.